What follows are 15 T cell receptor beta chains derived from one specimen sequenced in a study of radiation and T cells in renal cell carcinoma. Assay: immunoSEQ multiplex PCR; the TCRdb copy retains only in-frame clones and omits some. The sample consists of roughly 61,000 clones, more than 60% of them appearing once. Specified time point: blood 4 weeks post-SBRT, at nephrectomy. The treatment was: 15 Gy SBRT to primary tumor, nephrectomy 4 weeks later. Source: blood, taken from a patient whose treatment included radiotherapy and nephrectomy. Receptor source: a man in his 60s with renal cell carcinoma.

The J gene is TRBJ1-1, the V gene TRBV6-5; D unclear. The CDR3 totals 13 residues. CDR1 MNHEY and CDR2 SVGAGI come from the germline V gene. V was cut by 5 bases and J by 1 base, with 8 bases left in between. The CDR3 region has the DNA TGTGCCAGCAGTCTAACAACGAACACTGAAGCTTTCTTT. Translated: CASSLTTNTEAFF.

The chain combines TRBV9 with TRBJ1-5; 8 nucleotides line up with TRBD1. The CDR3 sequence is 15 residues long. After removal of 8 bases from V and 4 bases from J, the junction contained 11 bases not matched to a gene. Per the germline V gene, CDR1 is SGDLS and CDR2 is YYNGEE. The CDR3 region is CARAGQVDGNQPQHF. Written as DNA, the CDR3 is TGTGCCAGGGCGGGACAGGTGGACGGGAATCAGCCCCAGCATTTT.

This CDR3 reads CASSLETARYNEQFF. In DNA form, the CDR3 reads TGTGCCAGCAGCTTAGAGACCGCGAGGTACAATGAGCAGTTCTTC. This chain joins TRBV6-1 and TRBJ2-1; D ambiguous. V was pared by 6 bases and J by 4 bases, with 16 bases between. Germline CDR1 reads MNHNS; CDR2 reads SASEGT. This CDR3 comprises 15 residues.

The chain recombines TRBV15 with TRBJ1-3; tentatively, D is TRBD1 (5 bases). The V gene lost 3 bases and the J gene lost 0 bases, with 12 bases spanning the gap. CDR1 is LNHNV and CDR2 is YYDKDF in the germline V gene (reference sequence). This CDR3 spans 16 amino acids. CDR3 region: CATSRDTLSSGNTIYF. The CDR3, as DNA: TGTGCCACCAGCAGGGACACCCTGAGCTCTGGAAACACCATATATTTT.

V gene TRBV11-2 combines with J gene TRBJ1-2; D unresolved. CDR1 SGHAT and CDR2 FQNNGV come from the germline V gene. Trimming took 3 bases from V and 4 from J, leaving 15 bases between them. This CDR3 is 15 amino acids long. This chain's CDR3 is CASSLAQGLSYGYTF. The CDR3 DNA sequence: TGTGCCAGCAGCTTGGCCCAAGGCCTATCCTATGGCTACACCTTC.

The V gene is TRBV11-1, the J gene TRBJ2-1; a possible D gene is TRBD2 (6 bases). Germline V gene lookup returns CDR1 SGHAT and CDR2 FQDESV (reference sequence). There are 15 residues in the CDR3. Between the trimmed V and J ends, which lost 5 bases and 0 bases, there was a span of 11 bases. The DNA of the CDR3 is TGTGCCAGCAGCCGGACTACCGTCTCCTACAATGAGCAGTTCTTC. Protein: CASSRTTVSYNEQFF.

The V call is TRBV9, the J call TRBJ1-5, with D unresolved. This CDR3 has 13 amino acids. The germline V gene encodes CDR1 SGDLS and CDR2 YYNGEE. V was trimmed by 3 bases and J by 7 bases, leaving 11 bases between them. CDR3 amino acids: CASSADLSQPQHF. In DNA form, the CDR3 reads TGTGCCAGCAGCGCGGACCTTTCCCAGCCCCAGCATTTT.

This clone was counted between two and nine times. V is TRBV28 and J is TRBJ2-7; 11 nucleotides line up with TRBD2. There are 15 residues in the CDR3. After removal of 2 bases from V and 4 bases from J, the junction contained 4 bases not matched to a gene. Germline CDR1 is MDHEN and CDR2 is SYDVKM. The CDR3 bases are TGTGCCAGCAGTTTAAGAGGACTAGCGGGTTACGAGCAGTACGTC. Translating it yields CASSLRGLAGYEQYV.

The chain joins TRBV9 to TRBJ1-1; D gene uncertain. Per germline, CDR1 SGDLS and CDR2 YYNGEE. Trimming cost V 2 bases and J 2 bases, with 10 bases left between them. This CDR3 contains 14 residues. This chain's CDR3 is CASSVVPGNTEAFF. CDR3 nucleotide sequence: TGTGCCAGCAGCGTTGTCCCAGGAAACACTGAAGCTTTCTTT.

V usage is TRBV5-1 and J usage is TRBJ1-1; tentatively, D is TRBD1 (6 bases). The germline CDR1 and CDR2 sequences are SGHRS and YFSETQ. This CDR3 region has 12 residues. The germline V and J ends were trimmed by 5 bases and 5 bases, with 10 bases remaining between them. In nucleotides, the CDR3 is TGCGCCAGCAGACTTACAGGGACTGAAGCTTTCTTT. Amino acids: CASRLTGTEAFF.

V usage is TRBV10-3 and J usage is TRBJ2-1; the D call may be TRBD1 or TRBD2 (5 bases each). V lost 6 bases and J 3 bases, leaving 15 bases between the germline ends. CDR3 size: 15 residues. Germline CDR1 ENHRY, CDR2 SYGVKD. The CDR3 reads CAIRGTGGNYNEQFF. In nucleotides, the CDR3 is TGTGCCATCAGGGGGACCGGAGGAAACTACAATGAGCAGTTCTTC.

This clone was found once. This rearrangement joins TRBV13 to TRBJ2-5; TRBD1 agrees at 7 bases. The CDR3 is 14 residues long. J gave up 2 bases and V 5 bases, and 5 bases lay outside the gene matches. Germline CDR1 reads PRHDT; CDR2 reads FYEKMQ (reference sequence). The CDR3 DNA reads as TGTGCCAGCAGCCCGCCACAGGGGCAAGAGACCCAGTACTTC. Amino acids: CASSPPQGQETQYF. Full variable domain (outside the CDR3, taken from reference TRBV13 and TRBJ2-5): AAGVIQSPRHLIKEKRETATLKCYPIPRHDTVYWYQQGPGQDPQFLISFYEKMQSDKGSIPDRFSAQQFSDYHSELNMSSLELGDSALYFCASSPPQGQETQYFGPGTRLLVL.

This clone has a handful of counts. In DNA form, the CDR3 reads TGCGCCAGCAGCCAAGAGGACAGGGGGAGGTCTGAAGCTTTCTTT. Protein: CASSQEDRGRSEAFF. V usage is TRBV4-1 and J usage is TRBJ1-1; 10 bases match TRBD1. The CDR3 runs to 15 residues. The trim removed 0 bases at V and 6 bases at J, leaving 4 bases unmatched. CDR1 is MGHRA, CDR2 YSYEKL, per germline.

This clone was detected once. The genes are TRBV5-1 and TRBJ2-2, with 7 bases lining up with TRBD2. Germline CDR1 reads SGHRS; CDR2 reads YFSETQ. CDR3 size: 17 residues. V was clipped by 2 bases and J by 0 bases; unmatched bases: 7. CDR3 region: CASSLLGGRTNTGELFF. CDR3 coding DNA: TGCGCCAGCAGCTTACTAGGCGGGAGAACGAACACCGGGGAGCTGTTTTTT.

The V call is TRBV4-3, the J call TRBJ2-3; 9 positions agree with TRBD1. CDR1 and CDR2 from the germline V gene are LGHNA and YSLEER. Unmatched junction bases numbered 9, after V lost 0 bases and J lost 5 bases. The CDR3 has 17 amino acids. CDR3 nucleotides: TGCGCCAGCAGCCAAGATCTTACAGGGGGCGGTCTAGATACGCAGTATTTT. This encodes CASSQDLTGGGLDTQYF.